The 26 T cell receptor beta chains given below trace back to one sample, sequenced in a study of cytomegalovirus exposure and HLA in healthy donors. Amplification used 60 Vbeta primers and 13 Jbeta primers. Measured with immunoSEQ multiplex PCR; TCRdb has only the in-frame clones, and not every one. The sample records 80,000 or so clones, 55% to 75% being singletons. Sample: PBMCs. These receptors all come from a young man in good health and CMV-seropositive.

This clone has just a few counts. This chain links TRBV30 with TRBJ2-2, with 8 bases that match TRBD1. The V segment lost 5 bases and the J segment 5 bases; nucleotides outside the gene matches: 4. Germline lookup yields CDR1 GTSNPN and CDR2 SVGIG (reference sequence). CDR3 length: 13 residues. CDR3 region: CAWDWTGTGELFF. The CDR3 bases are TGTGCCTGGGACTGGACAGGGACCGGGGAGCTGTTTTTT.

Here the CDR3 reads CASSLAPGDGTDTQYF. Written as DNA, the CDR3 is TGCGCCAGCAGCTTGGCCCCGGGGGACGGCACAGATACGCAGTATTTT. J is TRBJ2-3 and V is TRBV5-1, with D tentatively TRBD2 (6 bases). V lost 0 bases and J 1 base, leaving 12 bases between the germline ends. Germline V lookup: CDR1 SGHRS, CDR2 YFSETQ. The CDR3 is 16 amino acids.

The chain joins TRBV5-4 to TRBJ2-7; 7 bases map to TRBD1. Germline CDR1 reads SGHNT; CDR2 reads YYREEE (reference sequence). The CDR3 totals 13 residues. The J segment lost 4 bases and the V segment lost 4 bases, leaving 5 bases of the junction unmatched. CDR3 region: CASSINRGYEQYF. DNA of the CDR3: TGTGCCAGCAGCATAAACAGGGGTTACGAGCAGTACTTC.

The CDR3 spells CASSHTGVHEQYF. The CDR3 DNA reads as TGTGCCAGCAGCCACACAGGGGTCCACGAGCAGTACTTC. This chain uses TRBV27 with TRBJ2-7; 7 bases agree with TRBD1. After removal of 6 bases from V and 5 bases from J, the junction contained 7 bases not matched to a gene. In germline, CDR1 is MNHEY, CDR2 SMNVEV (reference sequence). This CDR3 is 13 amino acids long.

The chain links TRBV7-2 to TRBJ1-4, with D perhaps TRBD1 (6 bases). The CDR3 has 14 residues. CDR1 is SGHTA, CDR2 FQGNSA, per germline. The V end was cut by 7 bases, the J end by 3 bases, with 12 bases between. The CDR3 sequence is CASTLDRSNEKLFF. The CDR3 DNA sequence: TGTGCCAGCACCCTGGACAGATCTAATGAAAAACTGTTTTTT. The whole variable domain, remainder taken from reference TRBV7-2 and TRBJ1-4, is GAGVSQSPSNKVTEKGKDVELRCDPISGHTALYWYRQSLGQGLEFLIYFQGNSAPDKSGLPSDRFSAERTGGSVSTLTIQRTQQEDSAVYLCASTLDRSNEKLFFGSGTQLSVL.

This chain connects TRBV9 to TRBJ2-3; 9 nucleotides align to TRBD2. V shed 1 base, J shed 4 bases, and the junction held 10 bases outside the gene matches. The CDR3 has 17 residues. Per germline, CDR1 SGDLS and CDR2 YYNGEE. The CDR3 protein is CASSVSIGGGAADTQYF. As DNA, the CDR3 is TGTGCCAGCAGCGTAAGCATCGGCGGGGGGGCCGCAGATACGCAGTATTTT.

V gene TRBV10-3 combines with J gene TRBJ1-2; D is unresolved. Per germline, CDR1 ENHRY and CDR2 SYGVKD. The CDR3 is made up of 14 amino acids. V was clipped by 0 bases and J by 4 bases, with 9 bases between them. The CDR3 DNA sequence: TGTGCCATCAGTGAGTCGGTACACGCCTATGGCTACACCTTC. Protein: CAISESVHAYGYTF.

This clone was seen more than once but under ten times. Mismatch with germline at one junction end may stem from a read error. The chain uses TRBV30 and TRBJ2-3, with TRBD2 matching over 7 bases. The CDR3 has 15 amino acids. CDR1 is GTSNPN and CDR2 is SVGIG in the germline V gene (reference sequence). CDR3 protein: CAWSTQTSSTGTQYF. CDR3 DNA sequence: TGTGCCTGGAGTACCCAGACTAGCAGCACAGGTACGCAGTATTTT.

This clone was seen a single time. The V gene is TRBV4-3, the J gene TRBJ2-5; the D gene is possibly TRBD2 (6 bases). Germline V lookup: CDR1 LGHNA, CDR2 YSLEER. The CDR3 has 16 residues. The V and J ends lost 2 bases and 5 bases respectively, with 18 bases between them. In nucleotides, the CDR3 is TGCGCCAGCAGCCAACGTTGGGACTTACCAGGCGAGACCCAGTACTTC. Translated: CASSQRWDLPGETQYF.

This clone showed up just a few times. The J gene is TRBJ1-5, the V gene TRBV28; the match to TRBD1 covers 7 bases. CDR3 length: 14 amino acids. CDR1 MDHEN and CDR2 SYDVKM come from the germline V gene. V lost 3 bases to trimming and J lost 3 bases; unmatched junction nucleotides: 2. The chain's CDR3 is CASSFGTDNQPQHF. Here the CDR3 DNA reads TGTGCCAGCAGTTTCGGGACAGACAATCAGCCCCAGCATTTT.

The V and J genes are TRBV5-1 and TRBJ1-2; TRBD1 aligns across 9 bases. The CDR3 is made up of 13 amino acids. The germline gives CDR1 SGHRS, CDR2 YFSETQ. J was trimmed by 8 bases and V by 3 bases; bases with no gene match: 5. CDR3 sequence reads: CASSSGQGQGYTF. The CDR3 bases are TGCGCCAGCAGCTCCGGACAGGGGCAGGGCTACACCTTC.

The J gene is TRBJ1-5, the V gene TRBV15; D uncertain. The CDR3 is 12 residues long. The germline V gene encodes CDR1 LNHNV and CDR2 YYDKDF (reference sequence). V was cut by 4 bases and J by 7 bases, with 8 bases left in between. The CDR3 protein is CATSKREQPQHF. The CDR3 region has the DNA TGTGCCACCAGCAAAAGGGAGCAGCCCCAGCATTTT.

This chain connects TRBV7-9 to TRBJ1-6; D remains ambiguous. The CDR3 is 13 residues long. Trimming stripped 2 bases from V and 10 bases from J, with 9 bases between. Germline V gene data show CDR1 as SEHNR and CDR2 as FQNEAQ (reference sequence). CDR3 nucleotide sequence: TGTGCCAGCAGCTTACTAGGGAGCTCACCCCTCCACTTT. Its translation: CASSLLGSSPLHF. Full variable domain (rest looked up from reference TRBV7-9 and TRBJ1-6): DTGVSQNPRHKITKRGQNVTFRCDPISEHNRLYWYRQTLGQGPEFLTYFQNEAQLEKSRLLSDRFSAERPKGSFSTLEIQRTEQGDSAMYLCASSLLGSSPLHFGNGTRLTVT.

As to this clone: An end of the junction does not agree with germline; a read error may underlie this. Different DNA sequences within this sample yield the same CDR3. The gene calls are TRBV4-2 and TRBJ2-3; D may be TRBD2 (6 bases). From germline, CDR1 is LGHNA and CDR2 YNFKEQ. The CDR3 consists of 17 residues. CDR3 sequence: CASSHGGLRARTDTQYF. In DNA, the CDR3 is TGTGCCAGTAGCCATGGGGGACTCCGGGCCCGCACAGATACGCAGTATTTT.

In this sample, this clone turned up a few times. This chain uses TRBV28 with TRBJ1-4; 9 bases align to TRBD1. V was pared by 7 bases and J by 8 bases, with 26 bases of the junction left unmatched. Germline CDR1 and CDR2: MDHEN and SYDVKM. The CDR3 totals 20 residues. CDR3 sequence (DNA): TGTGCCAGCATGACTCCCAAGGACAGGGGAAGCTCTGGGCCTTGGGAAAAACTGTTTTTT. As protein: CASMTPKDRGSSGPWEKLFF.

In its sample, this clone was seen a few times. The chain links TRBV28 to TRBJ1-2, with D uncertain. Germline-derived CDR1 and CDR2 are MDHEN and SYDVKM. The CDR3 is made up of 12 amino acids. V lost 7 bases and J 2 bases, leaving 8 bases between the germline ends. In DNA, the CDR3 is TGTGCCAGCACCTCCGTCAACTATGGCTACACCTTC. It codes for CASTSVNYGYTF.

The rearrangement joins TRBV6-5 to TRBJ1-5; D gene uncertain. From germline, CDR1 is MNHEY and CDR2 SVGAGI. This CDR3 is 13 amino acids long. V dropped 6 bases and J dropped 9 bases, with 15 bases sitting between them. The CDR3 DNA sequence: TGTGCCAGCAGCCAGTTGGCGGGTGGGCCCCAGCATTTT. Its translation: CASSQLAGGPQHF.

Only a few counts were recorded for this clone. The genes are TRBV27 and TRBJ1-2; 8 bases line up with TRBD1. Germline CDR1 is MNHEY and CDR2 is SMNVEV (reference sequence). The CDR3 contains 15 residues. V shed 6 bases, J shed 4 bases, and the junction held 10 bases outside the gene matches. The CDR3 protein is CASRTGTGIAYGYTF. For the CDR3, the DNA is TGTGCCAGCAGAACCGGGACAGGAATAGCCTATGGCTACACCTTC.

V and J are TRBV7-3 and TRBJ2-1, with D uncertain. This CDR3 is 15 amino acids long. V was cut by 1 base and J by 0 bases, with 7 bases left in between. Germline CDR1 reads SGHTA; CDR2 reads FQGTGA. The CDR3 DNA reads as TGTGCCAGCAGCTTAATTCGGAGCTCCTACAATGAGCAGTTCTTC. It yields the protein CASSLIRSSYNEQFF.

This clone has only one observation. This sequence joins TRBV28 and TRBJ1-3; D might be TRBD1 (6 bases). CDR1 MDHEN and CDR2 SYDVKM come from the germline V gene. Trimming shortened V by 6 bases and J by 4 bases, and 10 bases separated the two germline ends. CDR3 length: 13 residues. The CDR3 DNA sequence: TGTGCCAGCAGAAGGACAGACGGAAACACCATATATTTT. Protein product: CASRRTDGNTIYF.

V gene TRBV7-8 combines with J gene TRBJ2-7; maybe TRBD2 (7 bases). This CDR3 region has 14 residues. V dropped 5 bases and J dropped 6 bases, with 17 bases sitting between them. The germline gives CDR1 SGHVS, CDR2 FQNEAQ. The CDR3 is CASSHREGGSEQYF. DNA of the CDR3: TGTGCCAGCAGCCATCGAGAGGGGGGGAGCGAGCAGTACTTC.

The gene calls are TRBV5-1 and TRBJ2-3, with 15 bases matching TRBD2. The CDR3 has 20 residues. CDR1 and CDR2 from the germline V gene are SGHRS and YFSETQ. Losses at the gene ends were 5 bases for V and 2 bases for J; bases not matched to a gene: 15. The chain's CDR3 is CASSDGLAGGPVVITDTQYF. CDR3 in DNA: TGCGCCAGCAGTGATGGACTAGCGGGGGGGCCGGTCGTCATCACAGATACGCAGTATTTT.

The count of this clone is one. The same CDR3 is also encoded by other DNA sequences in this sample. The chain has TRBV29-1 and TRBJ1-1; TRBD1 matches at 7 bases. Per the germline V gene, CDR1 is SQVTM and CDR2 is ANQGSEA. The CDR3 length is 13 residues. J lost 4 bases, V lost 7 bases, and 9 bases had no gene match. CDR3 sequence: CSAPRGQGTEAFF. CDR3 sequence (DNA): TGCAGCGCCCCTAGGGGGCAGGGCACTGAAGCTTTCTTT.

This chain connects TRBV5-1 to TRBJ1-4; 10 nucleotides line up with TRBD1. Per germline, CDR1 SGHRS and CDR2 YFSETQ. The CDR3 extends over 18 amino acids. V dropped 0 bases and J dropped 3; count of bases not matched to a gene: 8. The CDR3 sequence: CASSLGQGAWDANEKLFF. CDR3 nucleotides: TGCGCCAGCAGCTTGGGACAGGGGGCTTGGGATGCTAATGAAAAACTGTTTTTT. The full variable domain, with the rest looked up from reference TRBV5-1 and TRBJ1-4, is KAGVTQTPRYLIKTRGQQVTLSCSPISGHRSVSWYQQTPGQGLQFLFEYFSETQRNKGNFPGRFSGRQFSNSRSEMNVSTLELGDSALYLCASSLGQGAWDANEKLFFGSGTQLSVL.

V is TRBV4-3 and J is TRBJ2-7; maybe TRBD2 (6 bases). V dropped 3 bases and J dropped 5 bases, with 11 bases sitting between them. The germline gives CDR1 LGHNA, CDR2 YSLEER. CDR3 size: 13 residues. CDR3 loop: CASSHRTGDEQYF. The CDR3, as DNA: TGCGCCAGCAGCCACCGGACGGGAGACGAGCAGTACTTC.

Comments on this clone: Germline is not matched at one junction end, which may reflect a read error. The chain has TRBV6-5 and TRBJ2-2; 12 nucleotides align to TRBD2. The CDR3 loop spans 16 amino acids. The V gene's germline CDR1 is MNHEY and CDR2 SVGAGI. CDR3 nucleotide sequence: TGTGCCAGCAGTTACCCCGCTAGCGGGGGGGGCGGGGAGCTATTTTTT. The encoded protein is CASSYPASGGGGELFF.